The 27 T cell receptor beta chains reported below all come from one sample, sequenced in a study of T-cell reconstitution after alpha-beta-depleted transplantation in children. During its preparation, the TCRbeta library received unique molecular identifiers. TCRdb reprocessed the PCR reads with MiXCR, giving one entry per CDR3 protein. In the table there are 190,000 or so distinct CDR3 sequences, roughly 15% of which are singletons. Sequenced material: PBMCs from the stem cell graft donor, taken from the stem cell graft. The receptor source for this set is a human donor who donated a stem cell graft to a child with acute lymphoblastic leukemia.

This clonotype showed up many times. The chain is built from TRBV12-3 or TRBV12-4 and TRBJ2-7; 16 nucleotides match TRBD2. This CDR3 spans 15 amino acids. V was clipped by 3 bases and J by 4 bases; unmatched bases: 0. The CDR3 sequence is CASSLGLAGGYEQYF. CDR3 in DNA: TGTGCCAGCAGTTTGGGACTAGCGGGAGGGTACGAGCAGTACTTC.

For this clonotype: A much larger clone lies one base from this, so it may be a read error. The rearrangement uses TRBV10-2 and TRBJ2-5, with a weak D call TRBD2 (5 bases). CDR1 and CDR2 (germline): WSHSY, SAAADI. There are 14 residues in the CDR3. V was clipped by 7 bases and J by 2 bases, with 14 bases between them. CDR3 nucleotide sequence: TGCGCCAGCACTGATCACGGGAATCAAGAGACCCAGTACTTC. It specifies CASTDHGNQETQYF.

This clonotype was detected many times. V usage is TRBV20-1 and J usage is TRBJ1-1, with D maybe TRBD1 (5 bases). This CDR3 region has 13 residues. The ends were cut back, 6 bases at V and 4 bases at J, with 15 bases in the middle. Germline loops: CDR1 DFQATT, CDR2 SNEGSKA (reference sequence). This CDR3 reads CSARPRGGTEAFF. DNA of the CDR3: TGCAGTGCCAGACCCCGGGGGGGCACTGAAGCTTTCTTT.

This clonotype has at least ten counts. The chain couples TRBV4-1 to TRBJ2-1, with D uncertain. The CDR3 is 14 amino acids. V lost 1 base, J lost 4 bases, and 8 bases lay in between. Looked up from germline, CDR1 is MGHRA and CDR2 is YSYEKL. The CDR3 sequence: CASSQGHQYNEQFF. Written as DNA, the CDR3 is TGCGCCAGCAGCCAAGGGCACCAATACAATGAGCAGTTCTTC.

In this sample, this clonotype turned up many times. The V call is TRBV6-5, the J call TRBJ2-1; D not resolved. There are 14 residues in the CDR3. Trimming left V 3 bases short and J 2 bases short, with 8 bases between. Per germline, CDR1 MNHEY and CDR2 SVGAGI. The CDR3 sequence: CASSYWDTYNEQFF. The CDR3 coding sequence is TGTGCCAGCAGTTATTGGGATACCTACAATGAGCAGTTCTTC.

This clonotype was counted many times. The V gene is TRBV5-1, the J gene TRBJ2-2, with 10 positions matching TRBD1. This CDR3 spans 15 amino acids. Germline V lookup: CDR1 SGHRS, CDR2 YFSETQ. Unmatched junction bases numbered 8, after V lost 4 bases and J lost 8 bases. CDR3 sequence reads: CASSPDRGSPGELFF. CDR3 DNA: TGCGCCAGCAGCCCGGACAGGGGGAGTCCTGGGGAGCTGTTTTTT.

V usage is TRBV20-1 and J usage is TRBJ2-1; 7 nucleotides match TRBD2. Germline CDR1 DFQATT, CDR2 SNEGSKA (reference sequence). Trimming removed 0 bases from V and 7 bases from J; junction bases left unmatched: 6. There are 14 residues in the CDR3. Here the CDR3 reads CSARDVVSGNEQFF. DNA for the CDR3: TGCAGTGCTAGAGATGTGGTTAGCGGGAATGAGCAGTTCTTC.

As concerns this clonotype: This clone may be a read error of a much larger clone one base away. The chain joins TRBV5-1 to TRBJ2-5; 10 nucleotides match TRBD1. The CDR3 loop spans 15 amino acids. Germline loops: CDR1 SGHRS, CDR2 YFSETQ. J gave up 2 bases and V 3 bases, and 4 bases lay outside the gene matches. CDR3 amino acids: CASSSVDRGQETQYF. For the CDR3, the DNA is TGCGCCAGCAGCTCCGTGGACAGGGGGCAAGAGACCCAGTACTTC.

This clonotype was seen ten or more times. The V call is TRBV5-1, the J call TRBJ2-7; TRBD1 aligns across 8 bases. Per germline, CDR1 SGHRS and CDR2 YFSETQ. This CDR3 has 16 amino acids. The V gene end was trimmed by 4 bases and the J gene end by 0 bases; junction bases not matched to a gene: 9. The CDR3 loop reads CASSPGQGINSYEQYF. CDR3 nucleotide sequence: TGCGCCAGCAGCCCAGGACAGGGAATCAACTCCTACGAGCAGTACTTC.

Note on this clonotype: One junction end disagrees with the germline gene, perhaps due to a read error. The chain carries TRBV7-8 and TRBJ1-2, with 11 bases lining up with TRBD1. Germline V lookup: CDR1 SGHVS, CDR2 FQNEAQ. The CDR3 contains 16 residues. The CDR3 spells CVSSFERTGGLDGYTF. CDR3 DNA: TGTGTCAGCAGCTTCGAGAGGACAGGGGGCTTGGATGGCTACACCTTC. The entire variable domain, with the rest obtained from reference TRBV7-8 and TRBJ1-2, is as follows: GAGVSQSPRYKVAKRGQDVALRCDPISGHVSLFWYQQALGQGPEFLTYFQNEAQLDKSGLPSDRFFAERPEGSVSTLKIQRTQQEDSAVYLCVSSFERTGGLDGYTFGSGTRLTVV.

The gene calls are TRBV5-1 and TRBJ1-5, with no clear D. The V end was cut by 3 bases, the J end by 2 bases, with 15 bases between. Looked up from germline, CDR1 is SGHRS and CDR2 is YFSETQ. CDR3 length equals 16 residues. This chain's CDR3 is CASSSSPGGGNQPQHF. The CDR3 nucleotides read TGCGCCAGCAGCTCTTCACCCGGAGGCGGCAATCAGCCCCAGCATTTT.

This clonotype has just a few counts. The chain carries TRBV5-5 and TRBJ2-2; D uncertain. V lost 0 bases and J 7 bases, leaving 7 bases between the germline ends. This CDR3 contains 13 residues. Germline loops: CDR1 SGHKS, CDR2 YYEKEE (reference sequence). CDR3 loop: CASSLGAGGELFF. CDR3 bases: TGTGCCAGCAGCTTGGGGGCTGGCGGGGAGCTGTTTTTT.

This clonotype was recorded at least ten times. This chain links TRBV29-1 with TRBJ1-1; D not resolved. Germline CDR1 is SQVTM and CDR2 is ANQGSEA. V gave up 2 bases and J gave up 3 bases, with 4 bases separating them. CDR3 size: 11 residues. CDR3 nucleotides: TGCAGCGTTGAATGGGACACTGAAGCTTTCTTT. It yields the protein CSVEWDTEAFF.

V is TRBV29-1 and J is TRBJ2-5; D not certain. The ends were cut back, 0 bases at V and 3 bases at J, with 14 bases in the middle. The CDR3 loop spans 15 amino acids. Germline V gene data show CDR1 as SQVTM and CDR2 as ANQGSEA. This CDR3 reads CSVEDRGRNEETQYF. The CDR3 nucleotides are TGCAGCGTTGAAGACAGAGGCCGGAATGAAGAGACCCAGTACTTC.

The rearrangement uses TRBV5-4 and TRBJ2-5; 7 bases line up with TRBD1. The CDR3 runs to 13 residues. The germline V gene encodes CDR1 SGHNT and CDR2 YYREEE (reference sequence). Trimming at V came to 3 bases and at J to 5 bases, leaving 4 bases not matched to a gene. This CDR3 reads CASSYETGETQYF. The DNA for the CDR3 is TGTGCCAGCAGCTATGAGACAGGGGAGACCCAGTACTTC.

On this clonotype itself: This may be a read error: a much more frequent sequence differs by one nucleotide. The rearrangement links TRBV5-1 to TRBJ2-5; 9 nucleotides agree with TRBD2. The CDR3 has 17 amino acids. Germline-derived CDR1 and CDR2 are SGHRS and YFSETQ. V lost 0 bases, J lost 6 bases, and 12 bases stayed unmatched. CDR3 protein: CASSLVLAGAKQQTQYF. As DNA, the CDR3 is TGCGCCAGCAGCTTGGTTTTAGCGGGAGCCAAACAACAGACCCAGTACTTC.

This clonotype was seen repeatedly, ten times or more. The chain combines TRBV5-1 with TRBJ2-2; TRBD1 matches at 8 bases. Germline assignment: CDR1 SGHRS and CDR2 YFSETQ. J gave up 5 bases and V 4 bases, and 7 bases lay outside the gene matches. The CDR3 runs to 15 residues. In DNA, the CDR3 is TGCGCCAGCAGCCTCTGGACAGGGCCGACCGGGGAGCTGTTTTTT. It translates to CASSLWTGPTGELFF.

This clonotype was seen ten or more times. The chain links TRBV5-1 to TRBJ2-2, with D unresolved. The germline V and J ends were trimmed by 0 bases and 2 bases, with 8 bases remaining between them. Germline V CDR1 and CDR2: SGHRS, YFSETQ. The CDR3 length is 15 residues. The CDR3, as DNA: TGCGCCAGCAGCTTGGCAGGATCTAACACCGGGGAGCTGTTTTTT. It translates to CASSLAGSNTGELFF.

In this sample, this clonotype turned up a few times. The chain is built from TRBV11-3 and TRBJ1-2; D ambiguous. V lost 5 bases and J lost 7, with 17 bases in between. Germline CDR1 reads SGHNT; CDR2 reads YENEEA. The CDR3 is 14 amino acids. The DNA of the CDR3 is TGTGCCAGCAGCGGATTGACCGGAGCGGGTGGCTACACCTTC. Residues: CASSGLTGAGGYTF.

This clonotype was observed many times. This chain links TRBV20-1 with TRBJ2-1; 16 positions match TRBD2. V gave up 3 bases and J gave up 7 bases; unmatched junction bases: 9. Germline lookup yields CDR1 DFQATT and CDR2 SNEGSKA (reference sequence). The CDR3 length is 17 residues. CDR3 coding DNA: TGCAGTGCTAGGGGGACTAGCGGGAGGGCCGGTCTAAATGAGCAGTTCTTC. Its translation is CSARGTSGRAGLNEQFF.

V is TRBV5-1 and J is TRBJ2-3; D is unclear. This CDR3 spans 12 amino acids. Trimming stripped 3 bases from V and 4 bases from J, with 6 bases between. CDR1 and CDR2 (germline): SGHRS, YFSETQ. The CDR3, as DNA: TGCGCCAGCAGCTCCCGTCCAGATACGCAGTATTTT. Residues: CASSSRPDTQYF.

This clonotype was found a few times. The rearrangement joins TRBV7-2 to TRBJ2-3; 12 nucleotides agree with TRBD2. The V gene's germline CDR1 is SGHTA and CDR2 FQGNSA. V trimming: 5 bases; J trimming: 2 bases; junction bases outside the gene matches: 11. This CDR3 spans 18 amino acids. CDR3 DNA sequence: TGTGCCAGCAGCGGTCATTGGCTAGCGGGAGGGCTCACAGATACGCAGTATTTT. It is translated as CASSGHWLAGGLTDTQYF.

Of note for this clonotype: A much larger clone differs from this one at a single base, so this may be a read error. J is TRBJ1-2 and V is TRBV20-1; D perhaps matches TRBD1 (5 bases). Germline V CDR1 and CDR2: DFQATT, SNEGSKA (reference sequence). This CDR3 is built from 14 residues. V was cut by 4 bases and J by 5 bases, with 17 bases left in between. The CDR3 sequence is CSAKSRGSTYGYTF. DNA of the CDR3: TGCAGTGCTAAGAGTCGGGGGAGCACGTATGGCTACACCTTC.

This clonotype came up many times. The chain uses TRBV20-1 and TRBJ2-5; D remains ambiguous. Looked up from germline, CDR1 is DFQATT and CDR2 is SNEGSKA (reference sequence). CDR3 length: 12 residues. Trimming shortened V by 2 bases and J by 1 base, and 5 bases separated the two germline ends. The CDR3 region has the DNA TGCAGTGCTAGACAGTCCCAAGAGACCCAGTACTTC. It translates to CSARQSQETQYF.

This clonotype was detected many times. CDR3 protein: CATASSGPQETQYF. CDR3 sequence (DNA): TGTGCCACAGCGTCTAGCGGGCCACAAGAGACCCAGTACTTC. The V call is TRBV24-1, the J call TRBJ2-5, with 8 positions matching TRBD2. Germline CDR1 is KGHDR and CDR2 is SFDVKD. The CDR3 runs to 14 residues. V was clipped by 10 bases and J by 2 bases; unmatched bases: 8.

This clonotype was recorded at least ten times. The chain employs TRBV5-1 and TRBJ2-2; 7 bases fit TRBD1. Looked up from germline, CDR1 is SGHRS and CDR2 is YFSETQ. The CDR3 covers 14 residues. V gave up 6 bases and J gave up 4 bases; unmatched junction bases: 6. This CDR3 reads CASNRDSFTGELFF. The CDR3 DNA sequence: TGCGCCAGCAACCGGGACAGCTTCACCGGGGAGCTGTTTTTT.

This clonotype was seen ten or more times. The chain combines TRBV4-2 with TRBJ1-6; the D gene is possibly TRBD1 (6 bases). Germline CDR1 is LGHNA and CDR2 is YNFKEQ. The CDR3 is 16 amino acids. V lost 4 bases and J lost 10, with 20 bases in between. CDR3 coding DNA: TGTGCCAGCAGCCCCAGGGCACAGGGCGGGTCATCACCCCTCCACTTT. Translated, it gives CASSPRAQGGSSPLHF.